This entry lists 18 T cell receptor beta chains sequenced from one sample in a study of T-cell reconstitution after alpha-beta-depleted transplantation in children. Unique molecular identifiers were incorporated during preparation of the TCRbeta library. One entry per CDR3 protein results from TCRdb running MiXCR on the PCR reads. The data hold about 610,000 distinct CDR3 sequences, with approximately 10% observed a single time. Sequencing used PBMCs from the stem cell graft donor, obtained from the stem cell graft. The receptors originated from a human donor who donated a stem cell graft to a child with acute myeloid leukemia.

The chain links TRBV4-3 to TRBJ1-2; the match to TRBD1 covers 9 bases. V trimming: 4 bases; J trimming: 6 bases; junction bases outside the gene matches: 6. CDR3 length: 14 amino acids. The germline V gene encodes CDR1 LGHNA and CDR2 YSLEER. CDR3: CASSPRTGEDGYTF. CDR3 DNA sequence: TGCGCCAGCAGCCCCCGGACAGGGGAAGATGGCTACACCTTC.

This clonotype was counted a few times. The chain joins TRBV27 to TRBJ1-4; D is uncertain. This CDR3 spans 14 amino acids. Trimming pared 2 bases from V and 6 bases from J, leaving 10 bases between. Germline V gene lookup returns CDR1 MNHEY and CDR2 SMNVEV (reference sequence). The CDR3 is CASSLAGLHEKLFF. DNA for the CDR3: TGTGCCAGCAGTTTAGCCGGCCTACATGAAAAACTGTTTTTT.

The V gene is TRBV7-9, the J gene TRBJ2-7, with D hard to call. V lost 3 bases and J lost 2, with 8 bases in between. CDR1 and CDR2 (germline): SEHNR, FQNEAQ (reference sequence). CDR3 length: 13 amino acids. CDR3 sequence (DNA): TGTGCCAGCAGCTTCCAGCCAGCCTACGAGCAGTACTTC. Translating gives CASSFQPAYEQYF.

The CDR3 nucleotides are TGCGCCAGCAGCTTAATTCTAGCGGAAGATACGCAGTATTTT. Translation gives CASSLILAEDTQYF. This chain links TRBV5-1 with TRBJ2-3; 7 bases match TRBD2. The germline V gene encodes CDR1 SGHRS and CDR2 YFSETQ. The J segment lost 5 bases and the V segment lost 2 bases, leaving 5 bases of the junction unmatched. CDR3 length: 14 amino acids.

This clonotype has ten or more counts. The chain joins TRBV27 to TRBJ2-1; 11 bases are a match to TRBD2. The trim removed 7 bases at V and 0 bases at J, leaving 11 bases unmatched. The germline V gene has CDR1 MNHEY and CDR2 SMNVEV (reference sequence). CDR3 size: 18 residues. In DNA form, the CDR3 reads TGTGCCAGCACGTCGCCTAGCGGGAGGTTCAGCTCCTACAATGAGCAGTTCTTC. It codes for CASTSPSGRFSSYNEQFF.

In this sample, this clonotype turned up many times. The chain is built from TRBV28 and TRBJ2-7, with TRBD2 as a possible D gene (5 bases). The CDR3 length is 16 residues. V lost 4 bases and J lost 2, with 18 bases in between. From germline, CDR1 is MDHEN and CDR2 SYDVKM. The CDR3 DNA reads TGTGCCAGCAGTTCCTCCGGGGTTGCTAGAGCCTACGAGCAGTACTTC. This sequence encodes CASSSSGVARAYEQYF.

The rearrangement uses TRBV4-2 and TRBJ2-7; a weak D match, TRBD1 (5 bases). Trimming pared 2 bases from V and 4 bases from J, leaving 9 bases between. Germline values: CDR1 LGHNA, CDR2 YNFKEQ. This CDR3 has 13 residues. CDR3 residues: CASSQFTGYEQYF. For the CDR3, the DNA is TGTGCCAGCAGCCAATTCACAGGATACGAGCAGTACTTC.

The V gene is TRBV6-2 or TRBV6-3, the J gene TRBJ1-2, with TRBD1 matching over 7 bases. The V gene's germline CDR1 is MNHEY and CDR2 SVGEGT. This CDR3 spans 15 amino acids. Trimming cost V 6 bases and J 1 base; bases outside gene matches: 8. CDR3 amino acids: CASRADRDLNYGYTF. CDR3 DNA: TGTGCCAGCAGGGCCGACAGGGATCTTAACTATGGCTACACCTTC.

This chain connects TRBV5-1 to TRBJ2-2; 7 positions agree with TRBD1. With 4 bases clipped from V and 2 bases from J, the junction kept 5 bases outside the gene matches. The CDR3 runs 15 residues. Germline V gene data show CDR1 as SGHRS and CDR2 as YFSETQ. The chain's CDR3 is CASSGGQLNTGELFF. The CDR3 DNA reads TGCGCCAGCAGCGGGGGACAGCTAAACACCGGGGAGCTGTTTTTT.

V gene TRBV5-1 combines with J gene TRBJ1-5; 8 nucleotides agree with TRBD1. This CDR3 comprises 15 residues. Germline lookup yields CDR1 SGHRS and CDR2 YFSETQ. V gave up 0 bases and J gave up 4 bases; unmatched junction bases: 3. This chain's CDR3 is CASSLEDRENQPQHF. As DNA, the CDR3 is TGCGCCAGCAGCTTGGAGGACAGGGAAAATCAGCCCCAGCATTTT.

This rearrangement joins TRBV2 to TRBJ2-6, with TRBD1 identical over 7 bases. This CDR3 is built from 15 residues. Germline CDR1 and CDR2: SNHLY and FYNNEI. V shed 4 bases, J shed 2 bases, and the junction held 2 bases outside the gene matches. In nucleotides, the CDR3 is TGTGCCAGCAGTGTCACAGGGGCTGGGGCCAACGTCCTGACTTTC. Translated, it gives CASSVTGAGANVLTF.

This clonotype has ten or more counts. V is TRBV20-1 and J is TRBJ2-5, with 7 bases identical to TRBD2. V lost 7 bases, J lost 5 bases, and 7 bases stayed unmatched. Germline CDR1 DFQATT, CDR2 SNEGSKA (reference sequence). The CDR3 runs to 12 residues. The CDR3, as DNA: TGCAGTGTCCCTAGGGGAGGGGAGACCCAGTACTTC. Its translation: CSVPRGGETQYF.

This clonotype was observed many times. This rearrangement joins TRBV20-1 to TRBJ2-3, with a possible D match to TRBD2 (5 bases). Germline CDR1 and CDR2: DFQATT and SNEGSKA (reference sequence). Trimming removed 0 bases from V and 6 bases from J, with 10 bases in between. This CDR3 has 13 amino acids. Written as DNA, the CDR3 is TGCAGTGCTAGAGATCCGCCGGGGGATACGCAGTATTTT. Protein product: CSARDPPGDTQYF.

This chain links TRBV4-3 with TRBJ2-1, with TRBD2 identical over 9 bases. The trim removed 0 bases at V and 12 bases at J, leaving 9 bases unmatched. This CDR3 is 15 amino acids long. Germline V CDR1 and CDR2: LGHNA, YSLEER. The CDR3, as DNA: TGCGCCAGCAGCCAAGATGTGATAGCGGGAGCCAGGCAGTTCTTC. It specifies CASSQDVIAGARQFF.

This clonotype occurred many times. The chain carries TRBV6-1 and TRBJ2-7; TRBD1 matches at 9 bases. Germline lookup yields CDR1 MNHNS and CDR2 SASEGT. V trimming: 6 bases; J trimming: 4 bases; junction bases outside the gene matches: 10. The CDR3 has 15 residues. CDR3 in DNA: TGTGCCAGCAGATTTGGGACAGGGAAGCCATACGAGCAGTACTTC. Its translation is CASRFGTGKPYEQYF.

This clonotype was detected a few times. The chain links TRBV20-1 to TRBJ1-1, with D unresolved. V was trimmed by 3 bases and J by 8 bases, leaving 7 bases between them. This CDR3 is built from 10 residues. CDR1 and CDR2 from the germline V gene are DFQATT and SNEGSKA (reference sequence). The CDR3 loop is CSASFREAFF. CDR3 bases: TGCAGTGCTAGTTTCAGGGAAGCTTTCTTT.

The J gene is TRBJ1-5, the V gene TRBV6-1; TRBD1 matches 7 bases. Germline V gene sequence: CDR1 MNHNS, CDR2 SASEGT. The CDR3 spans 15 residues. The junction had 5 bases not matched to a gene; V was cut back by 4 bases and J by 2 bases. The CDR3 region is CASSGGQVGNQPQHF. For the CDR3, the DNA is TGTGCCAGCAGTGGCGGACAGGTCGGCAATCAGCCCCAGCATTTT.

This chain connects TRBV28 to TRBJ1-4; unclear D gene. Germline CDR1 is MDHEN and CDR2 is SYDVKM. The CDR3 contains 14 residues. With 3 bases removed from V and 7 bases from J, the gap between germline ends came to 12 bases. The CDR3 loop reads CASSLDQIGEKLFF. CDR3 nucleotides: TGTGCCAGCAGTTTGGATCAGATCGGTGAAAAACTGTTTTTT.